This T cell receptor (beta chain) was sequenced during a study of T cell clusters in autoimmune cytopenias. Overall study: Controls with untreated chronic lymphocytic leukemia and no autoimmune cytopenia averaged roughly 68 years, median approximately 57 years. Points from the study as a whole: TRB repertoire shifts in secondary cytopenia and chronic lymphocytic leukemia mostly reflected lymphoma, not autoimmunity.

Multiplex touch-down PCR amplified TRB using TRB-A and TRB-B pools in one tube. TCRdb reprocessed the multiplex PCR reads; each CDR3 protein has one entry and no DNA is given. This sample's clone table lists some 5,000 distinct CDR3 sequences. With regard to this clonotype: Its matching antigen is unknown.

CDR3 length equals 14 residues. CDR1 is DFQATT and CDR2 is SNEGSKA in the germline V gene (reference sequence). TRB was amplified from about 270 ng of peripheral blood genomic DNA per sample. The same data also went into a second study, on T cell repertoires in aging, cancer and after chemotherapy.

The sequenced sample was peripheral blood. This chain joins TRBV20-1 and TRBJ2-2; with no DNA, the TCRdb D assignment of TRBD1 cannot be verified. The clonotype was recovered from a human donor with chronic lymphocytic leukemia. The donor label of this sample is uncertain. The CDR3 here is CSARVARDTGELFF.